What follows are 19 T cell receptor beta chains derived from one specimen sequenced in a study of blood T cell repertoires in COVID-19. Sequencing was performed with immunoSEQ multiplex PCR; in TCRdb, only in-frame clones are kept and a portion is missing. The sample has roughly 150,000 clones, 78% seen once. Sequences were obtained from PBMCs or T cells enriched from blood (not recorded which). The origin of the receptors is a woman between 45 and 60 years old who had recovered from COVID-19.

This rearrangement joins TRBV5-1 to TRBJ2-5; 9 bases line up with TRBD2. The CDR3 is made up of 15 amino acids. V shed 5 bases and J 1 base; nucleotides not matched to a gene: 6. The germline V gene encodes CDR1 SGHRS and CDR2 YFSETQ. CDR3 sequence: CASRASGAVQETQYF. The CDR3 DNA reads as TGCGCCAGCAGGGCTAGCGGGGCGGTCCAAGAGACCCAGTACTTC.

By sample share, this clone is medium-sized. The chain uses TRBV11-2 and TRBJ2-1, with 10 bases fitting TRBD1. CDR1 and CDR2 (germline): SGHAT, FQNNGV. The CDR3 runs 16 residues. The junction had 4 bases not matched to a gene; V was cut back by 0 bases and J by 5 bases. Here the CDR3 DNA reads TGTGCCAGCAGCTTAGATCGCGGGACAGGGGACAATGAGCAGTTCTTC. Protein sequence: CASSLDRGTGDNEQFF.

This clone showed up just once. The gene calls are TRBV3-1 (or the pseudogene TRBV3-2) and TRBJ2-7; D gene ambiguous. Germline V gene data show CDR1 as LGHDT and CDR2 as YNNKEL (reference sequence). There are 12 residues in the CDR3. The V end was cut by 6 bases, the J end by 3 bases, with 9 bases between. CDR3 nucleotide sequence: TGTGCCAGCAGTCAATCCTTCTACGAGCAGTACTTC. It codes for CASSQSFYEQYF.

This chain links TRBV10-1 with TRBJ2-5; the D gene is possibly TRBD1 (6 bases). Trimming pared 3 bases from V and 7 bases from J, leaving 12 bases between. There are 13 residues in the CDR3. Germline V gene data show CDR1 as WNHNN and CDR2 as SYGVQD (reference sequence). The CDR3 reads CASSERGFGTQYF. In DNA form, the CDR3 reads TGCGCCAGCAGTGAAAGGGGGTTCGGGACCCAGTACTTC.

This chain joins TRBV19 and TRBJ2-1; perhaps TRBD2 as D (5 bases). V shed 0 bases and J shed 7 bases, with 13 bases lying between them. There are 15 residues in the CDR3. CDR1 is LNHDA, CDR2 SQIVND, per germline (reference sequence). Written as DNA, the CDR3 is TGTGCCAGTAGTATAGATCCCCCCGGCGGGAATGAGCAGTTCTTC. It yields the protein CASSIDPPGGNEQFF.

This clone was seen just once. The rearrangement links TRBV6-6 to TRBJ1-5; 7 bases are a match to TRBD1. The CDR3 runs 15 residues. J lost 5 bases, V lost 2 bases, and 6 bases had no gene match. The germline V gene encodes CDR1 MNHNY and CDR2 SVGAGI (reference sequence). The CDR3 protein is CASSYRQGLDQPQHF. The CDR3 DNA sequence: TGTGCCAGCAGTTACCGACAGGGACTGGATCAGCCCCAGCATTTT.

The CDR3 loop is CASSLVRDRSYEQYF. The CDR3 nucleotides read TGTGCCAGCAGCCTCGTCCGGGACAGATCCTACGAGCAGTACTTC. The chain couples TRBV14 to TRBJ2-7; TRBD1 matches 7 bases. After removal of 4 bases from V and 1 base from J, the junction contained 7 bases not matched to a gene. The CDR3 covers 15 residues. The germline V gene encodes CDR1 SGHDN and CDR2 FVKESK.

This chain joins TRBV29-1 and TRBJ1-2; D perhaps matches TRBD1 (6 bases). This CDR3 has 16 amino acids. In germline, CDR1 is SQVTM, CDR2 ANQGSEA. V was shortened by 8 bases and J by 6 bases, with 28 bases between the two germline ends. CDR3 sequence: CSSEGQTVPGADGYTF. The CDR3 DNA reads as TGCAGCTCGGAAGGACAGACAGTTCCCGGGGCTGATGGCTACACCTTC.

The V gene is TRBV28, the J gene TRBJ2-7; D call uncertain. Germline values: CDR1 MDHEN, CDR2 SYDVKM. This CDR3 is 12 amino acids long. Trimming took off 5 bases at V and 6 bases at J, with 11 bases between the two ends. DNA for the CDR3: TGTGCCAGCAGTCCCGGTTATCGCGAGCAGTACGTC. It specifies CASSPGYREQYV.

This clone has a single count. The genes are TRBV5-1 and TRBJ2-7, with 9 bases that match TRBD2. In germline, CDR1 is SGHRS, CDR2 YFSETQ. The CDR3 has 14 amino acids. V dropped 5 bases and J dropped 0; count of bases not matched to a gene: 3. The CDR3 loop is CASRTSGSSYEQYF. CDR3 in DNA: TGCGCCAGCAGGACTAGCGGATCCTCCTACGAGCAGTACTTC.

This sequence joins TRBV21-1 and TRBJ1-2. TRBV21-1 is a listed pseudogene. The CDR3 totals 12 residues. The CDR3 nucleotides are TGTGCCAGCAGCAATGGGAGGGATGGCTACACCTTC. It encodes CASSNGRDGYTF.

The chain employs TRBV2 and TRBJ1-6; D not resolved. Germline V gene data show CDR1 as SNHLY and CDR2 as FYNNEI. CDR3 length: 19 residues. V was clipped by 6 bases and J by 9 bases, with 30 bases between them. The CDR3 DNA follows: TGTGCCAGCAGGGCCGGCGGGTTTTTTCCAATTAGTAGGAGTTCACCCCTCCACTTT. Translating it yields CASRAGGFFPISRSSPLHF.

This clone was observed a single time. This chain connects TRBV10-2 to TRBJ2-7; 8 bases map to TRBD1. This CDR3 is 14 amino acids long. With 7 bases clipped from V and 4 bases from J, the junction kept 9 bases outside the gene matches. Germline loops: CDR1 WSHSY, CDR2 SAAADI. The CDR3: CASIEGTGAYEQYF. For the CDR3, the DNA is TGCGCCAGCATCGAGGGGACAGGAGCTTACGAGCAGTACTTC.

This sequence joins TRBV28 and TRBJ1-2; D is ambiguous. V was pared by 6 bases and J by 8 bases, with 13 bases between. Germline V gives CDR1 MDHEN, CDR2 SYDVKM. The CDR3 is 12 amino acids. CDR3 sequence: CASRPTGGGYTF. As DNA, the CDR3 is TGTGCCAGCAGACCCACGGGTGGGGGCTACACCTTC.

V usage is TRBV28 and J usage is TRBJ2-3; D not resolved. The CDR3 consists of 14 residues. V lost 3 bases to trimming and J lost 4 bases, with 11 bases between them. CDR1 and CDR2 (germline): MDHEN, SYDVKM. As DNA, the CDR3 is TGTGCCAGCAGTTTCGTCAGGATCCCAGATACGCAGTATTTT. As protein: CASSFVRIPDTQYF.

This clone came up once. The chain combines TRBV19 with TRBJ1-2, with D unclear. Trimming took off 1 base at V and 1 base at J, with 13 bases between the two ends. The CDR3 has 16 residues. In germline, CDR1 is LNHDA, CDR2 SQIVND (reference sequence). CDR3 amino acids: CASSIVGSSNNYGYTF. In nucleotides, the CDR3 is TGTGCCAGTAGTATAGTGGGCAGCTCGAATAACTATGGCTACACCTTC.

The chain links TRBV10-1 to TRBJ2-5; 10 nucleotides align to TRBD2. V shed 7 bases and J 0 bases; nucleotides not matched to a gene: 8. Germline V gene data show CDR1 as WNHNN and CDR2 as SYGVQD (reference sequence). The CDR3 totals 16 residues. The CDR3 region has the DNA TGCGCCAGCAAGAGCGGGGGGGTAATCTACCAAGAGACCCAGTACTTC. It specifies CASKSGGVIYQETQYF.

This CDR3 is CAISETKTLRAEQYF. The DNA for the CDR3 is TGTGCCATCAGTGAGACAAAGACTCTCAGGGCCGAGCAGTACTTC. The chain couples TRBV10-3 to TRBJ2-7; tentatively, D is TRBD1 (5 bases). The germline V and J ends were trimmed by 2 bases and 6 bases, with 17 bases remaining between them. This CDR3 contains 15 residues. Germline-derived CDR1 and CDR2 are ENHRY and SYGVKD.

The genes are TRBV6-5 and TRBJ1-1, with TRBD1 as a possible D gene (5 bases). The V end lost 10 bases, the J end lost 4 bases, and 19 bases lay between the germline ends. The CDR3 loop spans 14 amino acids. Germline V gene sequence: CDR1 MNHEY, CDR2 SVGAGI. Written as DNA, the CDR3 is TGTGCCATCCCGGGGGGGGATGGGGGCACTGAAGCTTTCTTT. Translation gives CAIPGGDGGTEAFF.